This T cell receptor beta chain was identified during a study of blood T cell repertoires in COVID-19. About the study: The origin of the acute and convalescent COVID-19 samples was the United States, Italy and Spain.

Profiling relied on immunoSEQ multiplex PCR, and the TCRdb table lists in-frame clones only, not all of them. The sample records around 300,000 clones, about nine tenths being singletons. The specimen was peripheral blood. This TCR came from a woman between 40 and 55 years old who had recovered from COVID-19.

CDR3 DNA sequence: TGTGCCAGCAGCTTCGGGACAGTGAACACTGAAGCTTTCTTT. As protein: CASSFGTVNTEAFF. The chain combines TRBV7-9 with TRBJ1-1; 7 bases map to TRBD1. V lost 3 bases and J lost 0; bases outside the gene matches: 1. The CDR3 has 14 residues. The germline CDR1 and CDR2 sequences are SEHNR and FQNEAQ (reference sequence).